This T cell receptor (beta chain) comes out of a study of blood T cells in healthy people across ages. The CDR3 loop spans 17 amino acids. The germline V and J ends were trimmed by 0 bases and 3 bases, with 15 bases remaining between them. A second PCR, run for about 7 to 12 cycles, used a sample-barcoded 5' primer plus a J-beta primer mix. TCRdb reprocessed the 5' RACE reads via MiXCR and lists one record per CDR3 protein. The sample gives about 800,000 distinct CDR3 sequences, around half of which show up once; around a sixth is in the top ten. This TCR was recovered from a man older than 75 in good health. This chain links TRBV23-1 with TRBJ1-5; D gene unclear. TRBV23-1 is an ORF, and what it does is uncertain. The source material was blood. CDR3 in DNA: TGCGCCAGCAGTCAATCGAGGGCTGGGCAGTTCAATCAGCCCCAGCATTTT. Amino acid sequence: CASSQSRAGQFNQPQHF.